This TCR beta chain emerged from a study of naive CD8 T cells in extremely preterm neonates. TCRdb's copy holds only in-frame clones and misses some; the assay was immunoSEQ multiplex PCR. The table lists 5,500 to 7,000 clones, approximately 97% of them singletons. Healthy children aged about 16-60 months having elective surgery, and healthy nonsmoking adults, gave blood. The CDR3 covers 15 residues. Trimming cost V 2 bases and J 3 bases, with 14 bases left between them. CDR1 SGHRS and CDR2 YFSETQ come from the germline V gene. The specimen sequenced was naive CD8+ T cells from blood. V gene TRBV5-1 combines with J gene TRBJ1-1, with D possibly TRBD1 on 6 matching bases. The receptor was isolated from a human donor in good health. CDR3 loop: CASSLNRVLDTEAFF. The CDR3 coding sequence is TGCGCCAGCAGCTTAAACAGGGTTTTGGACACTGAAGCTTTCTTT.